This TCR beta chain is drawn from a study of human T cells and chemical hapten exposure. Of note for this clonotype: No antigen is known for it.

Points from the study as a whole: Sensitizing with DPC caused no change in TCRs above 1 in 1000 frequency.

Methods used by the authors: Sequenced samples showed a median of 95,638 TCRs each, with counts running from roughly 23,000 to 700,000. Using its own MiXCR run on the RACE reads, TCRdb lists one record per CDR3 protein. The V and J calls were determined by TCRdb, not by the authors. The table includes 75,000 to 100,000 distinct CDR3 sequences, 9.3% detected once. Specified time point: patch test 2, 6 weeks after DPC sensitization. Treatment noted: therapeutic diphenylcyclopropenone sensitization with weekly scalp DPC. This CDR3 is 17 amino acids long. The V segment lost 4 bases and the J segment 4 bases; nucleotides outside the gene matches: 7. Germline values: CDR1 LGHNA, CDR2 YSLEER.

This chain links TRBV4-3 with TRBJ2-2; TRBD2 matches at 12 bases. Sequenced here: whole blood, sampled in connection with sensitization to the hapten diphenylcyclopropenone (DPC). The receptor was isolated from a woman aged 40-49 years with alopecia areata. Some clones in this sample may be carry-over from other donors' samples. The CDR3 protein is CASSPPTSGSFTGELFF. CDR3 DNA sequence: TGCGCCAGCAGCCCGCCGACTAGCGGGAGTTTCACCGGGGAGCTGTTTTTT.